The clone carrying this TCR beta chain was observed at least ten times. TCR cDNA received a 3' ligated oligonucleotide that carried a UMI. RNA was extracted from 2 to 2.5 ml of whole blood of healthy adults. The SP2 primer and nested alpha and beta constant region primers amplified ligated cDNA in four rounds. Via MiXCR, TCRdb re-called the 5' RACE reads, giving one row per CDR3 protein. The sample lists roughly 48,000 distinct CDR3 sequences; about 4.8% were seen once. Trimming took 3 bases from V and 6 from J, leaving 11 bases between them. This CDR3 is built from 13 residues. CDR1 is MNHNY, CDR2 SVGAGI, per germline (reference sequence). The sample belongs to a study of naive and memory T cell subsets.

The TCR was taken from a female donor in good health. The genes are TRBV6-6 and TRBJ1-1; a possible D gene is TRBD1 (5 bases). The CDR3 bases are TGTGCCAGCAGTTATTCGGGGCGTCCTGAAGCTTTCTTT. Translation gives CASSYSGRPEAFF.